A single sample is the source of the 20 T cell receptor beta chains below, sequenced in a study of control samples from healthy donors and cancer patients. Sequencing used immunoSEQ multiplex PCR; TCRdb keeps in-frame clones, though not all of them. The repertoire holds some 99,000 clones, with 90% as singletons. Sequenced: blood. These receptors originate from a human donor in good health. The donor label of this sample is uncertain.

This rearrangement joins TRBV3-1 (or the pseudogene TRBV3-2) to TRBJ1-2; 7 bases align to TRBD1. CDR1 LGHDT and CDR2 YNNKEL come from the germline V gene (reference sequence). The CDR3 has 16 amino acids. Trimming took 2 bases from V and 3 from J; bases not matched to a gene: 9. CDR3 loop: CASSQFRQGWDYGYTF. The CDR3 DNA sequence: TGTGCCAGCAGCCAATTTCGACAGGGCTGGGACTATGGCTACACCTTC.

The chain uses TRBV2 and TRBJ2-3; D might be TRBD1 (6 bases). The CDR3 sequence is 15 residues long. Trimming pared 7 bases from V and 1 base from J, leaving 15 bases between. The V gene's germline CDR1 is SNHLY and CDR2 FYNNEI. The CDR3 bases are TGTGCCAGCATCCCTCCGGGACAACGCACAGATACGCAGTATTTT. Its translation is CASIPPGQRTDTQYF. The full variable domain, completed using reference TRBV2 and TRBJ2-3, is EPEVTQTPSHQVTQMGQEVILRCVPISNHLYFYWYRQILGQKVEFLVSFYNNEISEKSEIFDDQFSVERPDGSNFTLKIRSTKLEDSAMYFCASIPPGQRTDTQYFGPGTRLTVL.

The chain joins TRBV5-6 to TRBJ1-2; D might be TRBD1 (5 bases). From germline, CDR1 is SGHDT and CDR2 YYEEEE. V was pared by 1 base and J by 8 bases, with 12 bases between. The CDR3 totals 13 residues. CDR3 bases: TGTGCCAGCAGCTTGTATAATCAGGGCGGCTACACCTTC. This encodes CASSLYNQGGYTF. Supplemented by reference TRBV5-6 and TRBJ1-2, the full variable domain reads DAGVTQSPTHLIKTRGQQVTLRCSPKSGHDTVSWYQQALGQGPQFIFQYYEEEERQRGNFPDRFSGHQFPNYSSELNVNALLLGDSALYLCASSLYNQGGYTFGSGTRLTVV.

This rearrangement joins TRBV7-7 to TRBJ2-1, with TRBD2 as a possible D gene (6 bases). CDR1 and CDR2 from the germline V gene are SSHAT and FNYEAQ (reference sequence). The CDR3 totals 16 residues. V was shortened by 0 bases and J by 0 bases, with 9 bases between the two germline ends. The CDR3 sequence: CASSLAMGGSYNEQFF. CDR3 sequence (DNA): TGTGCCAGCAGCTTAGCGATGGGGGGCTCCTACAATGAGCAGTTCTTC.

The J gene is TRBJ2-2, the V gene TRBV24-1, with TRBD1 identical over 7 bases. CDR1 is KGHDR and CDR2 is SFDVKD in the germline V gene. Germline trimming cut 3 bases from V and 4 bases from J; bases unmatched to any gene: 7. This CDR3 comprises 16 residues. The CDR3 nucleotides are TGTGCCACCAGTGATCCCCACAGGGGATCCACCGGGGAGCTGTTTTTT. This encodes CATSDPHRGSTGELFF.

The chain combines TRBV6-5 with TRBJ2-6, with D perhaps matching TRBD1 (6 bases). V was trimmed by 5 bases and J by 1 base, leaving 9 bases between them. There are 15 residues in the CDR3. Germline loops: CDR1 MNHEY, CDR2 SVGAGI. The CDR3 nucleotides are TGTGCCAGCAGTATCCAGGGGTCTGGGGCCAACGTCCTGACTTTC. Amino acid sequence: CASSIQGSGANVLTF.

Regarding this clone: Other nucleotide sequences from this sample produce the same CDR3. The chain carries TRBV12-3 or TRBV12-4 and TRBJ2-1, with D perhaps assigned TRBD1 or TRBD2 (5 bases each). This CDR3 spans 12 amino acids. V was shortened by 3 bases and J by 7 bases, with 7 bases between the two germline ends. The CDR3 here is CASSLWGNEQFF. The CDR3 region has the DNA TGTGCCAGCAGTTTGTGGGGGAATGAGCAGTTCTTC.

This rearrangement joins TRBV24-1 to TRBJ2-5, with a weak D call TRBD2 (7 bases). The CDR3 is made up of 19 amino acids. From germline, CDR1 is KGHDR and CDR2 SFDVKD. Deletions cut 1 base from V and 1 base from J, with 21 bases between. CDR3 bases: TGTGCCACCAGTGATTTTCCCTTAAGTCTAGGGGGGGGCCAAGAGACCCAGTACTTC. Translating gives CATSDFPLSLGGGQETQYF.

The gene calls are TRBV7-6 and TRBJ1-1, with D unclear. The germline V gene has CDR1 SGHVS and CDR2 FNYEAQ. V lost 10 bases and J 2 bases, leaving 14 bases between the germline ends. The CDR3 has 13 amino acids. This chain's CDR3 is CATGKVRNTEAFF. The CDR3 DNA reads TGTGCCACCGGGAAGGTGCGTAACACTGAAGCTTTCTTT.

The V gene is TRBV9, the J gene TRBJ2-7; weak D call: TRBD2 (6 bases). Germline CDR1 and CDR2: SGDLS and YYNGEE. This CDR3 is built from 15 residues. Trimming shortened V by 7 bases and J by 2 bases, and 19 bases separated the two germline ends. CDR3 loop: CASPPGLAPTYEQYF. DNA of the CDR3: TGTGCCAGCCCCCCCGGGCTAGCGCCTACCTACGAGCAGTACTTC.

This chain connects TRBV4-2 to TRBJ1-2; tentative D call: TRBD1 (6 bases). Per the germline V gene, CDR1 is LGHNA and CDR2 is YNFKEQ. Deletions cut 0 bases from V and 2 bases from J, with 16 bases between. This CDR3 has 17 residues. The CDR3 sequence is CASSQEPGGTLNYGYTF. The CDR3 nucleotides are TGTGCCAGCAGCCAAGAACCCGGCGGGACACTCAACTATGGCTACACCTTC.

The chain carries TRBV9 and TRBJ1-1, with a weak D call TRBD1 (6 bases). With 3 bases removed from V and 5 bases from J, the gap between germline ends came to 11 bases. Germline-derived CDR1 and CDR2 are SGDLS and YYNGEE. The CDR3 is 13 residues long. CDR3 bases: TGTGCCAGCAGCGGACAGGCCGTGACTGAAGCTTTCTTT. It codes for CASSGQAVTEAFF.

Only one count was recorded for this clone. The chain uses TRBV5-4 and TRBJ2-5, with 7 bases identical to TRBD2. V trimming: 4 bases; J trimming: 1 base; junction bases outside the gene matches: 4. This CDR3 is 14 amino acids long. The germline V gene has CDR1 SGHNT and CDR2 YYREEE (reference sequence). The CDR3 protein is CASSPGRRQETQYF. Here the CDR3 DNA reads TGTGCCAGCAGCCCCGGGAGGCGCCAAGAGACCCAGTACTTC.

This chain joins TRBV7-9 and TRBJ2-1; 10 positions match TRBD1. The V gene's germline CDR1 is SEHNR and CDR2 FQNEAQ (reference sequence). J was trimmed by 3 bases and V by 6 bases; bases with no gene match: 5. The CDR3 runs to 15 residues. The CDR3 spells CASSNRDRGYNEQFF. In nucleotides, the CDR3 is TGTGCCAGCAGTAACCGGGACAGGGGCTACAATGAGCAGTTCTTC.

The rearrangement joins TRBV10-3 to TRBJ2-5; no reliable D call. Germline V CDR1 and CDR2: ENHRY, SYGVKD. V lost 3 bases and J lost 4, with 6 bases in between. This CDR3 has 12 residues. CDR3 bases: TGTGCCATCAGTGAATCGTTAGAGACCCAGTACTTC. Its protein product is CAISESLETQYF.

This sequence joins TRBV2 and TRBJ2-1; D is perhaps TRBD1 (5 bases). V dropped 2 bases and J dropped 6 bases, with 11 bases sitting between them. The CDR3 length is 14 residues. Germline assignment: CDR1 SNHLY and CDR2 FYNNEI. The CDR3 nucleotides are TGTGCCAGCAGTGAACGAAGAAGGGGCAATGAGCAGTTCTTC. This encodes CASSERRRGNEQFF.

This sequence joins TRBV24-1 and TRBJ1-2; no clear D. The CDR3 is made up of 11 amino acids. The V gene lost 9 bases and the J gene lost 5 bases, with 9 bases spanning the gap. The V gene's germline CDR1 is KGHDR and CDR2 SFDVKD. CDR3 DNA: TGTGCCACCGAAGGAAATTATGGCTACACCTTC. Encoded protein: CATEGNYGYTF.

The chain carries TRBV27 and TRBJ1-1; D not certain. Germline V lookup: CDR1 MNHEY, CDR2 SMNVEV (reference sequence). The V end was cut by 1 base, the J end by 1 base, with 4 bases between. The CDR3 totals 13 residues. CDR3 sequence reads: CASSLLTNTEAFF. In DNA form, the CDR3 reads TGTGCCAGCAGTTTATTAACGAACACTGAAGCTTTCTTT.

This chain uses TRBV19 with TRBJ1-5, with 7 bases that match TRBD1. In germline, CDR1 is LNHDA, CDR2 SQIVND (reference sequence). Trimming took 6 bases from V and 6 from J; bases not matched to a gene: 11. This CDR3 comprises 15 residues. The CDR3 coding sequence is TGTGCCAGTAGGTCAACCCGACAGGGTACTCAGCCCCAGCATTTT. Amino acids: CASRSTRQGTQPQHF.

The chain employs TRBV2 and TRBJ1-6, with TRBD1 matching 8 bases. V trimming: 11 bases; J trimming: 8 bases; junction bases outside the gene matches: 11. There are 14 residues in the CDR3. Germline V gives CDR1 SNHLY, CDR2 FYNNEI. The CDR3 coding sequence is TGTGCCTCCAGTTTCGACAGGGGTGATTCACCCCTCCACTTT. Its translation is CASSFDRGDSPLHF. The complete variable domain, with remaining parts taken from reference TRBV2 and TRBJ1-6, reads EPEVTQTPSHQVTQMGQEVILRCVPISNHLYFYWYRQILGQKVEFLVSFYNNEISEKSEIFDDQFSVERPDGSNFTLKIRSTKLEDSAMYFCASSFDRGDSPLHFGNGTRLTVT.